One and the same sample provided the 29 T cell receptor beta chains below, sequenced in a study of post-analysis software for immune sequencing data. The library was made from cDNA and included unique molecular identifiers. Each CDR3 protein gets one entry after TCRdb re-called the PCR reads with MiXCR. The repertoire holds about 430,000 distinct CDR3 sequences, with about 40% as singletons. Study observations and caveats: Controls showed lower frequencies than patients for 4 or 5 TRBV segments, and TRBV5-6, TRBV5-1 and TRBV20-1 were among these.

The antigens of these receptors remain unknown. The material sequenced was blood. The origin of the receptors is a girl aged 2-9 years with multiple sclerosis.

The chain recombines TRBV5-1 with TRBJ1-6, with D unresolved. V lost 5 bases to trimming and J lost 10 bases, with 16 bases between them. Germline V lookup: CDR1 SGHRS, CDR2 YFSETQ. The CDR3 has 14 residues. Here the CDR3 reads CASRWREGDSPLHF. Written as DNA, the CDR3 is TGCGCCAGCAGATGGAGGGAGGGCGACTCACCCCTCCACTTT. The full variable domain, in which reference TRBV5-1 and TRBJ1-6 provide the parts outside the CDR3, is KAGVTQTPRYLIKTRGQQVTLSCSPISGHRSVSWYQQTPGQGLQFLFEYFSETQRNKGNFPGRFSGRQFSNSRSEMNVSTLELGDSALYLCASRWREGDSPLHFGNGTRLTVT.

This clonotype turned up a few times. V usage is TRBV28 and J usage is TRBJ2-7; TRBD1 might be the D (6 bases). The germline gives CDR1 MDHEN, CDR2 SYDVKM. The ends were cut back, 4 bases at V and 1 base at J, with 11 bases in the middle. The CDR3 contains 14 residues. The CDR3 reads CASSSRTESYEQYF. Written as DNA, the CDR3 is TGTGCCAGCAGTTCCCGGACAGAATCCTACGAGCAGTACTTC.

The chain is built from TRBV2 and TRBJ1-2; weak D call: TRBD1 (6 bases). The germline CDR1 and CDR2 sequences are SNHLY and FYNNEI. The V end was cut by 11 bases, the J end by 10 bases, with 14 bases between. This CDR3 comprises 10 residues. Here the CDR3 DNA reads TGTGCCCCATGGGGGCAGTCCTACACCTTC. This translates into CAPWGQSYTF.

This chain uses TRBV20-1 with TRBJ2-3, with 9 bases fitting TRBD2. Losses at the gene ends were 5 bases for V and 0 bases for J; bases not matched to a gene: 15. The CDR3 loop spans 18 amino acids. CDR1 and CDR2 (germline): DFQATT, SNEGSKA (reference sequence). The CDR3 sequence: CSAVRGVTSGASTDTQYF. The DNA of the CDR3 is TGCAGTGCTGTCCGAGGGGTGACTAGCGGAGCTAGCACAGATACGCAGTATTTT.

This clonotype was picked up a small number of times. The chain links TRBV7-9 to TRBJ2-1, with D perhaps TRBD2 (6 bases). The V gene's germline CDR1 is SEHNR and CDR2 FQNEAQ (reference sequence). The CDR3 length is 14 residues. Deletions cut 7 bases from V and 1 base from J, with 11 bases between. In DNA form, the CDR3 reads TGTGCCAGCACCCCAGCGGGTTCCTACAATGAGCAGTTCTTC. It yields the protein CASTPAGSYNEQFF.

This clonotype was seen a few times. The CDR3 spells CASSPGQGGTQYF. CDR3 nucleotides: TGTGCCAGCTCACCGGGACAGGGTGGTACCCAGTACTTC. V usage is TRBV18 and J usage is TRBJ2-5; TRBD1 matches 9 bases. The CDR3 is 13 residues long. Trimming at V came to 3 bases and at J to 8 bases, leaving 4 bases not matched to a gene. Germline CDR1 and CDR2: KGHSH and LQKENI.

V gene TRBV6-5 combines with J gene TRBJ2-1, with unresolved D. The germline V and J ends were trimmed by 6 bases and 7 bases, with 7 bases remaining between them. The CDR3 is made up of 11 amino acids. Germline-derived CDR1 and CDR2 are MNHEY and SVGAGI. As DNA, the CDR3 is TGTGCCAGCAGCCGCTGGAATGAGCAGTTCTTC. Translated: CASSRWNEQFF.

The chain joins TRBV12-3 or TRBV12-4 to TRBJ2-7; 8 bases line up with TRBD2. The DNA matches TRBJ2-5 better at its end, which makes the J call doubtful. There are 17 residues in the CDR3. This chain's CDR3 is CASSLGSGRGGGETQYF. Written as DNA, the CDR3 is TGTGCCAGCAGTTTGGGGAGCGGGAGAGGCGGAGGAGAGACCCAGTACTTC.

This sequence joins TRBV12-5 and TRBJ2-1; D uncertain. Germline V gene lookup returns CDR1 LGHNT and CDR2 FRNRAP. Trimming shortened V by 5 bases and J by 10 bases, and 9 bases separated the two germline ends. The CDR3 extends over 11 amino acids. The DNA for the CDR3 is TGTGCTAGTGGTCTCGGAAGGGAGCAGTTCTTC. This encodes CASGLGREQFF.

CDR3 region: CASSHRDRNYEQYF. The CDR3 region has the DNA TGTGCCAGCAGCCACCGGGACAGAAACTACGAGCAGTACTTC. The chain couples TRBV11-1 to TRBJ2-4, with TRBD1 identical over 7 bases. The DNA end is a closer match to TRBJ2-7, so the J assignment may be wrong. The CDR3 runs to 14 residues. Germline V lookup: CDR1 SGHAT, CDR2 FQDESV (reference sequence).

The sample holds a few counts of this clonotype. V gene TRBV3-1 combines with J gene TRBJ2-1; D gene ambiguous. The CDR3 runs to 16 residues. Trimming removed 0 bases at V and 0 bases at J, with 9 bases between. CDR1 and CDR2 (germline): LGHDT, YNNKEL (reference sequence). CDR3: CASSQDLFISYNEQFF. CDR3 DNA: TGTGCCAGCAGCCAAGACTTGTTCATCTCCTACAATGAGCAGTTCTTC.

This clonotype was seen a few times. The rearrangement links TRBV7-9 to TRBJ2-1; TRBD2 matches at 10 bases. Trimming cost V 8 bases and J 4 bases; bases outside gene matches: 5. The CDR3 sequence is 14 residues long. Germline V gene data show CDR1 as SEHNR and CDR2 as FQNEAQ (reference sequence). CDR3 bases: TGTGCCAGCTGTCTAGCGGGAGCTTACAATGAGCAGTTCTTC. As protein: CASCLAGAYNEQFF.

This clonotype was detected only a few times. The rearrangement joins TRBV27 to TRBJ2-3; TRBD2 matches at 13 bases. The CDR3 is 16 residues long. The germline V gene encodes CDR1 MNHEY and CDR2 SMNVEV (reference sequence). Trimming cost V 5 bases and J 6 bases; bases outside gene matches: 8. CDR3 residues: CASSHGTSGARDTQYF. DNA for the CDR3: TGTGCCAGCAGTCACGGGACTAGCGGGGCGAGGGATACGCAGTATTTT.

There are a few counts of this clonotype. This chain uses TRBV7-2 with TRBJ2-7; possible D gene TRBD2, 6 bases. The CDR3 has 14 amino acids. Trimming pared 5 bases from V and 9 bases from J, leaving 20 bases between. Germline V CDR1 and CDR2: SGHTA, FQGNSA. This CDR3 is CASSILSGESVQYF. CDR3 nucleotides: TGTGCCAGCAGCATCTTATCGGGAGAGAGTGTGCAGTACTTC.

The J gene is TRBJ2-7, the V gene TRBV6-5, with D uncertain. Germline values: CDR1 MNHEY, CDR2 SVGAGI. Between the trimmed V and J ends, which lost 1 base and 0 bases, there was a span of 19 bases. This CDR3 has 18 amino acids. CDR3 nucleotide sequence: TGTGCCAGCAGTTACTTCCCAAACAATAGCTGTACCTCCTACGAGCAGTACTTC. As protein: CASSYFPNNSCTSYEQYF.

This clonotype was found a few times. V usage is TRBV4-1 and J usage is TRBJ2-1; a weak D match, TRBD1 (6 bases). The CDR3 loop spans 16 amino acids. The germline V and J ends were trimmed by 5 bases and 4 bases, with 18 bases remaining between them. Germline V gene data show CDR1 as MGHRA and CDR2 as YSYEKL. CDR3 sequence: CASSTSGTGLYNEQFF. The CDR3 DNA sequence: TGCGCCAGCAGCACCTCCGGAACAGGGCTATACAATGAGCAGTTCTTC.

In this sample, this clonotype turned up many times. This sequence joins TRBV7-9 and TRBJ2-3; D is unclear. Trimming left V 6 bases short and J 5 bases short, with 12 bases between. The CDR3 spans 13 residues. Looked up from germline, CDR1 is SEHNR and CDR2 is FQNEAQ (reference sequence). For the CDR3, the DNA is TGTGCCAGCAGTCCTCAGGACGGAGATACGCAGTATTTT. It is translated as CASSPQDGDTQYF.

This clonotype was seen more than once but under ten times. This rearrangement joins TRBV29-1 to TRBJ2-5; 7 nucleotides align to TRBD1. Germline trimming cut 4 bases from V and 1 base from J; bases unmatched to any gene: 9. Germline assignment: CDR1 SQVTM and CDR2 ANQGSEA. This CDR3 has 15 amino acids. CDR3 bases: TGCAGCGTTGCCCCGACAGGGATGTTCCAAGAGACCCAGTACTTC. This sequence encodes CSVAPTGMFQETQYF.

Only a few counts were recorded for this clonotype. The chain links TRBV28 to TRBJ2-5; no firm D call. The DNA end is more similar to TRBJ2-7, so the J call may be wrong. Per germline, CDR1 MDHEN and CDR2 SYDVKM. This CDR3 is built from 12 residues. The chain's CDR3 is CASSLQVHEQYF. CDR3 sequence (DNA): TGTGCCAGCAGTTTGCAAGTCCACGAGCAGTACTTC.

V and J are TRBV28 and TRBJ2-7; D call uncertain. Judging by the DNA end, TRBJ2-1 fits better; the J call may be wrong. The CDR3 has 10 residues. The germline gives CDR1 MDHEN, CDR2 SYDVKM. Here the CDR3 DNA reads TGTGCCAGCGCGGACAATGAGCAGTTCTTC. This translates into CASADNEQFF.

This CDR3 reads CASSLWSGYTF. CDR3 DNA sequence: TGTGCCAGCAGCTTATGGTCCGGCTACACCTTC. The rearrangement links TRBV7-9 to TRBJ1-2; D unresolved. V lost 2 bases and J 8 bases, leaving 6 bases between the germline ends. The CDR3 runs to 11 residues. Germline CDR1 reads SEHNR; CDR2 reads FQNEAQ (reference sequence).

The genes are TRBV28 and TRBJ2-7; no definite D call. Germline V gene data show CDR1 as MDHEN and CDR2 as SYDVKM. The CDR3 covers 14 residues. V was pared by 4 bases and J by 4 bases, with 14 bases between. CDR3 sequence (DNA): TGTGCCAGCAGTTCCTTGAGAACTCCTTACGAGCAGTACTTC. This translates into CASSSLRTPYEQYF.

The rearrangement links TRBV10-3 to TRBJ2-5; TRBD2 might be the D (5 bases). Trimming stripped 8 bases from V and 5 bases from J, with 15 bases between. The CDR3 length is 13 residues. CDR1 ENHRY and CDR2 SYGVKD come from the germline V gene. The CDR3 DNA is TGTGCCATCGGAGTAGCGAGAGAGGAGACCCAGTACTTC. Its protein product is CAIGVAREETQYF.

Here the CDR3 reads CASMAVNTEAFF. The CDR3 nucleotides are TGTGCCAGCATGGCGGTGAACACTGAAGCTTTCTTT. The J gene is TRBJ1-1, the V gene TRBV7-9; D gene uncertain. Trimming stripped 7 bases from V and 0 bases from J, with 6 bases between. This CDR3 is 12 amino acids long. CDR1 SEHNR and CDR2 FQNEAQ come from the germline V gene (reference sequence).

This clonotype has a handful of counts. The genes are TRBV29-1 and TRBJ2-1; D remains ambiguous. The CDR3 is 12 amino acids. Trimming removed 4 bases from V and 8 bases from J, with 12 bases in between. Germline CDR1 is SQVTM and CDR2 is ANQGSEA. CDR3 in amino acids: CSVGHGSDEQFF. Written as DNA, the CDR3 is TGCAGCGTTGGTCACGGATCCGATGAGCAGTTCTTC.

The chain couples TRBV28 to TRBJ1-2, with a possible D match to TRBD1 (5 bases). This CDR3 spans 13 amino acids. With 6 bases removed from V and 7 bases from J, the gap between germline ends came to 15 bases. CDR1 is MDHEN, CDR2 SYDVKM, per germline. The CDR3 DNA follows: TGTGCCAGCAGCCCGCAGGGTTTTGGTGGCTACACCTTC. Translation gives CASSPQGFGGYTF.

This clonotype was observed a few times. The chain employs TRBV15 and TRBJ2-5, with 7 bases matching TRBD1. The CDR3 spans 14 residues. Germline-derived CDR1 and CDR2 are LNHNV and YYDKDF (reference sequence). V lost 5 bases, J lost 1 base, and 4 bases stayed unmatched. CDR3: CATSGRQGQETQYF. The CDR3 DNA is TGTGCCACCAGCGGCCGACAGGGCCAAGAGACCCAGTACTTC.

J is TRBJ2-3 and V is TRBV9; 8 bases map to TRBD2. The V segment lost 3 bases and the J segment 2 bases; nucleotides outside the gene matches: 5. The germline V gene encodes CDR1 SGDLS and CDR2 YYNGEE. The CDR3 runs 15 residues. The CDR3 is CASSDREGLTDTQYF. The DNA of the CDR3 is TGTGCCAGCAGCGATCGGGAGGGCCTCACAGATACGCAGTATTTT. Based on the CDR3 plus reference TRBV9 and TRBJ2-3, the full variable domain is DSGVTQTPKHLITATGQRVTLRCSPRSGDLSVYWYQQSLDQGLQFLIQYYNGEERAKGNILERFSAQQFPDLHSELNLSSLELGDSALYFCASSDREGLTDTQYFGPGTRLTVL.

V gene TRBV6-1 combines with J gene TRBJ2-1, with 8 bases that match TRBD1. V lost 9 bases to trimming and J lost 2 bases; unmatched junction nucleotides: 6. The CDR3 spans 14 residues. Looked up from germline, CDR1 is MNHNS and CDR2 is SASEGT. As DNA, the CDR3 is TGTGCCAGTCACAGGGGGGTCCCCTACAATGAGCAGTTCTTC. It translates to CASHRGVPYNEQFF.